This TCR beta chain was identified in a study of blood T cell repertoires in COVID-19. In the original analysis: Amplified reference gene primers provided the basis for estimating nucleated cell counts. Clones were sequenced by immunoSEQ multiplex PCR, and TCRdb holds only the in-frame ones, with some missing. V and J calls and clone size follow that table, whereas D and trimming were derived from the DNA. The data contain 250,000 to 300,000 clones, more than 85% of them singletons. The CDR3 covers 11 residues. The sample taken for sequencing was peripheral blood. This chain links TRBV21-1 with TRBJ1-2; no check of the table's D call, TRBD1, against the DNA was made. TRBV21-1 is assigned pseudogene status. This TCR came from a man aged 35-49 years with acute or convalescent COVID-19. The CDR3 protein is CASSKGYCYTF. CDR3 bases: TGTGCCAGCAGCAAGGGCTATTGCTACACCTTC.